These T cell receptor beta chains were read from a single sample in a study of cytomegalovirus exposure and HLA in healthy donors. TCRdb keeps only in-frame clones here, not all; method: immunoSEQ multiplex PCR. The sample lists some 160,000 clones, 85% to 90% seen once, with 2.5% to 3% in the top ten. The sample was PBMCs. Receptors originate from a man aged 18 to 29 in good health and CMV-seronegative. Each CDR3 is given with its conserved first and last residue. A D gene is named only where the DNA matches it firmly. The listing skips clone size in some rows; elsewhere it reads once, few, many or a size class.

once	TRBV21-1	TRBJ1-2	.	CASSKVQQGNGYTF	TGTGCCAGCAGCAAAGTACAACAGGGAAATGGCTACACCTTC
once	TRBV4-1	TRBJ1-1	.	CASSQDPGANTEAFF	TGCGCCAGCAGCCAAGATCCAGGGGCGAACACTGAAGCTTTCTTT
few	TRBV6-1	TRBJ1-4	.	CASSEAGGTNEKLFF	TGTGCCAGCAGTGAAGCTGGAGGGACTAATGAAAAACTGTTTTTT
.	TRBV5-6	TRBJ1-3	.	CASSLKLARGNTIYF	TGTGCCAGCAGCTTGAAACTTGCCAGGGGAAACACCATATATTTT
.	TRBV5-6	TRBJ1-5	.	CASSSGEQPQHF	TGTGCCAGCAGCTCGGGAGAACAGCCCCAGCATTTT
.	TRBV5-1	TRBJ2-7	TRBD2	CASSTLSSGRDVSYEQYF	TGCGCCAGCAGCACCCTCTCTAGCGGGAGGGACGTCTCCTACGAGCAGTACTTC
.	TRBV6-1	TRBJ1-2	.	CASRRDNLGWGYTF	TGTGCCAGCAGAAGGGACAACCTTGGTTGGGGCTACACCTTC
.	TRBV4-3	TRBJ2-1	TRBD2	CASSQDRHGGSGEQFF	TGCGCCAGCAGCCAAGACCGACACGGCGGGAGTGGTGAGCAGTTCTTC
.	TRBV4-3	TRBJ2-7	TRBD2	CASSQSSGRYSEQYF	TGCGCCAGCAGCCAATCTAGCGGGAGGTACTCCGAGCAGTACTTC
.	TRBV4-1	TRBJ2-3	.	CASSQFQEDTQYF	TGCGCCAGCAGCCAGTTCCAAGAGGATACGCAGTATTTT
.	TRBV13	TRBJ1-2	TRBD1	CASSLGRGRGNYGYTF	TGTGCCAGCAGCTTAGGCCGCGGCAGGGGGAACTATGGCTACACCTTC
once	TRBV29-1	TRBJ2-1	.	CSVAGSHEQFF	TGCAGCGTTGCTGGGAGCCATGAGCAGTTCTTC
.	TRBV18	TRBJ1-2	.	CASSSTQGRKDGYTF	TGTGCCAGCTCATCTACCCAGGGAAGGAAGGATGGCTACACCTTC
.	TRBV30	TRBJ1-2	.	CAWSKGDYGYTF	TGTGCCTGGAGTAAGGGGGACTATGGCTACACCTTC
.	TRBV6-6	TRBJ2-2	.	CASSYSGAINTGELFF	TGTGCCAGCAGTTATTCAGGGGCCATAAACACCGGGGAGCTGTTTTTT
.	TRBV7-2	TRBJ2-5	.	CASSSGGRRETQYF	TGTGCCAGCAGCTCCGGCGGGCGGCGAGAGACCCAGTACTTC
.	TRBV4-1	TRBJ2-3	.	CASSQLTGGEFTDTQYF	TGCGCCAGCAGCCAACTAACAGGGGGGGAGTTCACAGATACGCAGTATTTT
.	TRBV28	TRBJ1-5	TRBD1	CAGRQGQNQPQHF	TGTGCCGGCCGACAGGGGCAAAATCAGCCCCAGCATTTT
.	TRBV2	TRBJ1-1	.	CASSVTTYRVLNTEAFF	TGTGCCAGCAGTGTAACCACTTACAGGGTTTTGAACACTGAAGCTTTCTTT
few	TRBV19	TRBJ1-1	.	CASSAPYRANTEAFF	TGTGCCAGTAGTGCCCCTTACAGGGCGAACACTGAAGCTTTCTTT
once	TRBV7-2	TRBJ2-5	TRBD2	CASSHGTSGRQETQYF	TGTGCCAGCAGCCACGGGACTAGCGGGAGGCAAGAGACCCAGTACTTC
.	TRBV18	TRBJ1-2	TRBD1	CASSPPGQGGGGYTF	TGTGCCAGCTCACCACCGGGACAGGGGGGTGGAGGCTACACCTTC
.	TRBV4-3	TRBJ2-1	TRBD2	CASSGGLAGGANEQFF	TGCGCCAGCAGCGGGGGACTAGCGGGAGGAGCCAATGAGCAGTTCTTC